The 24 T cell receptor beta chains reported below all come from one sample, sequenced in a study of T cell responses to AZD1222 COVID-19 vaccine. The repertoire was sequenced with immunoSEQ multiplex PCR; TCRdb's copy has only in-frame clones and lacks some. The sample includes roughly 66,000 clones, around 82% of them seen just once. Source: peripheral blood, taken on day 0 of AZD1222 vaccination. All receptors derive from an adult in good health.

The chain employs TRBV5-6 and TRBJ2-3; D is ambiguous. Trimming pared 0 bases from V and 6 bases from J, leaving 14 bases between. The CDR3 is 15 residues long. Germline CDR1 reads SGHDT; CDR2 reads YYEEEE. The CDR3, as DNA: TGTGCCAGCAGCTTGGCTTTAATGAGCCGGGATACGCAGTATTTT. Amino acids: CASSLALMSRDTQYF.

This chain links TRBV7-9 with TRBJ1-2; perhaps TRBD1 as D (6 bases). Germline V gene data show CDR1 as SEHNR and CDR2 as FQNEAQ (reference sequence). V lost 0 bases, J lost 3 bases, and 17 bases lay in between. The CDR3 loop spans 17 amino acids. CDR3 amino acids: CASSLALVGGWDYGYTF. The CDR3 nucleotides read TGTGCCAGCAGCTTAGCCCTGGTCGGGGGCTGGGACTATGGCTACACCTTC.

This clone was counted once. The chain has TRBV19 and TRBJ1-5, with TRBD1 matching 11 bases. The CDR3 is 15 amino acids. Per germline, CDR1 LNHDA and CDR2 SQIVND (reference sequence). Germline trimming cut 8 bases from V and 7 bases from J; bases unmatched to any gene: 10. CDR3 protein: CASGGTGGGWQPQHF. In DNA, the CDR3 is TGTGCCAGTGGAGGGACAGGGGGGGGTTGGCAGCCCCAGCATTTT.

The chain's CDR3 is CASNLGPHQPQHF. DNA for the CDR3: TGTGCCAGCAATTTGGGACCCCATCAGCCCCAGCATTTT. The V gene is TRBV12-3 or TRBV12-4, the J gene TRBJ1-5; TRBD1 is a possible D gene (5 bases). V shed 7 bases and J shed 5 bases, with 12 bases lying between them. This CDR3 has 13 residues.

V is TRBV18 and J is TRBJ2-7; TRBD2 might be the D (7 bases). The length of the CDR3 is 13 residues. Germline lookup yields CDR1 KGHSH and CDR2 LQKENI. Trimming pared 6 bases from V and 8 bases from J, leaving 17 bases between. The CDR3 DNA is TGTGCCAGCTCTCTCCAGGGAGGGGGAAAGCAGTACTTC. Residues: CASSLQGGGKQYF.

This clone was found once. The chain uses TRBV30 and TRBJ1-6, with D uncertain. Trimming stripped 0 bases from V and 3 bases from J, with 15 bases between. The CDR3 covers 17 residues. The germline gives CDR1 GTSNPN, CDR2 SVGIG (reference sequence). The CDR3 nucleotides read TGTGCCTGGAGTGTGGTCTTCCCGGGCGGCTATAATTCACCCCTCCACTTT. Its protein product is CAWSVVFPGGYNSPLHF.

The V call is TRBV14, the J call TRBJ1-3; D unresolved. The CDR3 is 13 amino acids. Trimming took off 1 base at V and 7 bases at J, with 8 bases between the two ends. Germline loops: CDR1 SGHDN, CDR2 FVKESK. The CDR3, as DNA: TGTGCCAGCAGCCAAGTGGGCAGCAACACCATATATTTT. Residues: CASSQVGSNTIYF. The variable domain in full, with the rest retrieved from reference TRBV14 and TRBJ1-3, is EAGVTQFPSHSVIEKGQTVTLRCDPISGHDNLYWYRRVMGKEIKFLLHFVKESKQDESGMPNNRFLAERTGGTYSTLKVQPAELEDSGVYFCASSQVGSNTIYFGEGSWLTVV.

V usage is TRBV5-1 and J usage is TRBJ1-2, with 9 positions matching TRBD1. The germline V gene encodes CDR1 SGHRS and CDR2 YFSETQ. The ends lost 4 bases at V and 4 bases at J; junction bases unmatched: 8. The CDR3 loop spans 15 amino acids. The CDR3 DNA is TGCGCCAGCAGCCCACAGGGGGCAGCTACCTATGGCTACACCTTC. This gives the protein CASSPQGAATYGYTF.

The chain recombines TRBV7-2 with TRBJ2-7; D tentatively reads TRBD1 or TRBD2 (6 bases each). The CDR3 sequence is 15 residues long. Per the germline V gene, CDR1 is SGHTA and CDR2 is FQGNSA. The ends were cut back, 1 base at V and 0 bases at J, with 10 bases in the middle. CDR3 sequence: CASSLGGTTSYEQYF. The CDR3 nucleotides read TGTGCCAGCAGCTTAGGCGGGACAACCTCCTACGAGCAGTACTTC. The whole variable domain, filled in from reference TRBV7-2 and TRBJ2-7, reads GAGVSQSPSNKVTEKGKDVELRCDPISGHTALYWYRQSLGQGLEFLIYFQGNSAPDKSGLPSDRFSAERTGGSVSTLTIQRTQQEDSAVYLCASSLGGTTSYEQYFGPGTRLTVT.

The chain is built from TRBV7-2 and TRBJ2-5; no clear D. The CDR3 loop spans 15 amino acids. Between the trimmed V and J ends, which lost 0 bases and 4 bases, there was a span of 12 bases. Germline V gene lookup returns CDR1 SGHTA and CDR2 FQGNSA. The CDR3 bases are TGTGCCAGCAGCTTAGCGTCGGGTTTCCGAGAGACCCAGTACTTC. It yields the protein CASSLASGFRETQYF.

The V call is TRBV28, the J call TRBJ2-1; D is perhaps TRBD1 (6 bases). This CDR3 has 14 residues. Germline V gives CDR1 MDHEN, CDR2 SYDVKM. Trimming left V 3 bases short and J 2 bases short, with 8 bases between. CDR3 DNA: TGTGCCAGCAGTTTGACAGGCCCCTACAATGAGCAGTTCTTC. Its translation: CASSLTGPYNEQFF.

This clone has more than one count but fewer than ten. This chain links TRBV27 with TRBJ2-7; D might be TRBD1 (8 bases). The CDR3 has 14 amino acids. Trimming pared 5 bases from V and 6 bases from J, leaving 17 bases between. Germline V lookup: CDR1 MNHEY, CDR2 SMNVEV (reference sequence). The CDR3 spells CASSHRGGISEQYF. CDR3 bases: TGTGCCAGCAGTCACAGGGGGGGAATCTCCGAGCAGTACTTC.

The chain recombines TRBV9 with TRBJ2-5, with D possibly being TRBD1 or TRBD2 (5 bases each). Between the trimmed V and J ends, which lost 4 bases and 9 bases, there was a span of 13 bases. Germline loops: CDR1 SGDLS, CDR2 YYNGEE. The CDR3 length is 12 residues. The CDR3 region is CASSRDGGPQYF. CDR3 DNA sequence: TGTGCCAGCAGCCGGGACGGCGGTCCCCAGTACTTC.

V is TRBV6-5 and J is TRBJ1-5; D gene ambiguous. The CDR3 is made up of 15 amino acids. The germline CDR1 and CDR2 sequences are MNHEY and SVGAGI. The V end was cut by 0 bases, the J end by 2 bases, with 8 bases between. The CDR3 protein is CASSYSSGGNQPQHF. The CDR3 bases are TGTGCCAGCAGTTACTCGTCGGGTGGCAATCAGCCCCAGCATTTT.

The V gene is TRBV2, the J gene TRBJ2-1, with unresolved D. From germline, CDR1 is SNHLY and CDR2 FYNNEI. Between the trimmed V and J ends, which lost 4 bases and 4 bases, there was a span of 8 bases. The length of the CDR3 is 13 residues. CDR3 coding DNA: TGTGCCAGCAGTGGTAGGGCATACAATGAGCAGTTCTTC. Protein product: CASSGRAYNEQFF. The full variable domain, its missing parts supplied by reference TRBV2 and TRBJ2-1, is EPEVTQTPSHQVTQMGQEVILRCVPISNHLYFYWYRQILGQKVEFLVSFYNNEISEKSEIFDDQFSVERPDGSNFTLKIRSTKLEDSAMYFCASSGRAYNEQFFGPGTRLTVL.

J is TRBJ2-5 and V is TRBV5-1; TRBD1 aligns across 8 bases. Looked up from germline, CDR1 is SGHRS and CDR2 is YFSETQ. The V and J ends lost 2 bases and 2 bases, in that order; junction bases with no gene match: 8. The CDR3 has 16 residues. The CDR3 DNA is TGCGCCAGCAGCTTAGGACAGGGAGCGTTTCAAGAGACCCAGTACTTC. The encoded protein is CASSLGQGAFQETQYF.

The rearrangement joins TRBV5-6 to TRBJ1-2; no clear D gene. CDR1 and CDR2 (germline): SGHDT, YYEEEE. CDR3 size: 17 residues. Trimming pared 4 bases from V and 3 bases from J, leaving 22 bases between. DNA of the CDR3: TGTGCCAGCAGCCTGAGGTATCCCAGGTTATCGGACTATGGCTACACCTTC. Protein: CASSLRYPRLSDYGYTF.

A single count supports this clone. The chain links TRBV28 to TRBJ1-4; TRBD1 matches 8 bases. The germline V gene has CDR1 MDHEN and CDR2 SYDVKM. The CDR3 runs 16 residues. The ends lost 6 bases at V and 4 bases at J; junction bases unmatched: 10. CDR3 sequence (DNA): TGTGCCAGCAGCTTCCCCCGGACAGGGTTTAATGAAAAACTGTTTTTT. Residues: CASSFPRTGFNEKLFF.

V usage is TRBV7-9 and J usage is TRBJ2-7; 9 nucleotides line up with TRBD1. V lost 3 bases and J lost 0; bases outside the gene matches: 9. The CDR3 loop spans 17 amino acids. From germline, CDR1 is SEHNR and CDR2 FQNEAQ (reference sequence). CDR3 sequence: CASSLGQGSSYSYEQYF. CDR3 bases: TGTGCCAGCAGCTTGGGACAGGGCTCGTCGTACTCCTACGAGCAGTACTTC.

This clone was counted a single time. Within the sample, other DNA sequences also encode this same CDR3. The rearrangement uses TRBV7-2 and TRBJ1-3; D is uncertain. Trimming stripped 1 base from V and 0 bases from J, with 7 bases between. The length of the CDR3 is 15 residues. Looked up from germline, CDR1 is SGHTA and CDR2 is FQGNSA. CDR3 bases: TGTGCCAGCAGCTTAGATCGGGTCTCTGGAAACACCATATATTTT. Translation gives CASSLDRVSGNTIYF.

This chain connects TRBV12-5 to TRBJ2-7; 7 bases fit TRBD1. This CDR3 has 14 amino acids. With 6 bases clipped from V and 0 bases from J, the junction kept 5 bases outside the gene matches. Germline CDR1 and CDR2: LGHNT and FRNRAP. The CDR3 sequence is CASGGTASSYEQYF. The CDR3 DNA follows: TGTGCTAGTGGCGGGACAGCTAGCTCCTACGAGCAGTACTTC.

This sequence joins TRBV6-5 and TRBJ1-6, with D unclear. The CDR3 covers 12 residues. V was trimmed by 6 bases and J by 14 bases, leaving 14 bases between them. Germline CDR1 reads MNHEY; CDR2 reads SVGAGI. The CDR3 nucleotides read TGTGCCAGCAGGGACCCCGGAGGCACCCTCCACTTT. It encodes CASRDPGGTLHF.

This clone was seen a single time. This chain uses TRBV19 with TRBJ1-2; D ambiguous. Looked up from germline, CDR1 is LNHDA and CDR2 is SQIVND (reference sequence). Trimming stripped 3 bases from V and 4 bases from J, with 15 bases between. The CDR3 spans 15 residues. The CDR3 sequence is CASSMDMDGSYGYTF. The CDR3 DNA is TGTGCCAGTAGTATGGATATGGACGGAAGCTATGGCTACACCTTC.

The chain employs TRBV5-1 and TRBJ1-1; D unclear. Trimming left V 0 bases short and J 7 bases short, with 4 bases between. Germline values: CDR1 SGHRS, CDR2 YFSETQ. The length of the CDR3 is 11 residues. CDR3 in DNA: TGCGCCAGCAGCTTGGAACATGAAGCTTTCTTT. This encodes CASSLEHEAFF.